These 18 T cell receptor beta chains came from one sample sequenced in a study of cytomegalovirus exposure and HLA in healthy donors (dated 2017 in TCRdb). Libraries were made using the immunoSEQ multiplex PCR assay. The multiplex PCR relied on a mix of 60 forward primers for TCR Vbeta segments and 13 reverse primers for TCR Jbeta segments. Not all clones reach the TCRdb copy of this immuneACCESS table, which keeps in-frame sequences only. Checked studies attribute under half of the gap to unresolved V genes and leave the rest unexplained. This sample's table carries some 110,000 clones. The biggest ten clones account for roughly 3.7% of the sample. Input material: PBMCs. The receptors stem from a man between 25 and 39 years old in good health and CMV-seronegative.

J is TRBJ1-3 and V is TRBV2; maybe TRBD1 (5 bases). The CDR3 has 14 residues. V gave up 6 bases and J gave up 0 bases, with 9 bases separating them. The germline V gene has CDR1 SNHLY and CDR2 FYNNEI. In DNA, the CDR3 is TGTGCCAGCAGGGGGGGAAACTCTGGAAACACCATATATTTT. Residues: CASRGGNSGNTIYF.

The DNA of the CDR3 is TGCGCCAGCAGCCGAATTGGGGCACAGGGACAAACTGAAGCTTTCTTT. This codes for CASSRIGAQGQTEAFF. The chain joins TRBV5-1 to TRBJ1-1, with D possibly matching TRBD1 (6 bases). Between the trimmed V and J ends, which lost 4 bases and 5 bases, there was a span of 21 bases. The CDR3 has 16 amino acids. CDR1 and CDR2 (germline): SGHRS, YFSETQ.

The chain joins TRBV19 to TRBJ1-1; D is perhaps TRBD1 (5 bases). The CDR3 is made up of 13 amino acids. Trimming stripped 3 bases from V and 1 base from J, with 6 bases between. Germline loops: CDR1 LNHDA, CDR2 SQIVND (reference sequence). The CDR3 is CASSMGQNTEAFF. The CDR3 nucleotides are TGTGCCAGTAGTATGGGGCAGAACACTGAAGCTTTCTTT.

This chain links TRBV15 with TRBJ1-5; D ambiguous. In germline, CDR1 is LNHNV, CDR2 YYDKDF (reference sequence). This CDR3 is built from 14 residues. The germline V and J ends were trimmed by 5 bases and 4 bases, with 12 bases remaining between them. The CDR3 sequence: CATSLPTGNQPQHF. The CDR3 coding sequence is TGTGCCACCAGCCTCCCAACGGGGAATCAGCCCCAGCATTTT.

J is TRBJ2-1 and V is TRBV10-3; the match to TRBD1 covers 8 bases. Losses at the gene ends were 11 bases for V and 7 bases for J; bases not matched to a gene: 10. The CDR3 extends over 13 amino acids. Germline V gives CDR1 ENHRY, CDR2 SYGVKD. The CDR3 reads CAVRIGTGNEQFF. The CDR3 DNA sequence: TGTGCCGTCCGGATCGGGACAGGTAATGAGCAGTTCTTC.

The chain links TRBV5-4 to TRBJ2-1; 13 positions agree with TRBD2. V lost 4 bases to trimming and J lost 4 bases; unmatched junction nucleotides: 5. The CDR3 consists of 16 residues. Germline assignment: CDR1 SGHNT and CDR2 YYREEE (reference sequence). The CDR3 spells CASSLRTSGGYNEQFF. Here the CDR3 DNA reads TGTGCCAGCAGCCTACGGACTAGCGGGGGATACAATGAGCAGTTCTTC.

The V gene is TRBV6-1, the J gene TRBJ1-4; the D gene is possibly TRBD1 (6 bases). This CDR3 contains 13 residues. The V end lost 6 bases, the J end lost 7 bases, and 12 bases lay between the germline ends. Per the germline V gene, CDR1 is MNHNS and CDR2 is SASEGT. CDR3 sequence (DNA): TGTGCCAGCAGCCGGACAGAGGCTGAAAAACTGTTTTTT. As protein: CASSRTEAEKLFF.

V gene TRBV4-2 combines with J gene TRBJ2-5, with a weak D call TRBD1 (5 bases). The J call may be incorrect, as the DNA end agrees better with TRBJ2-7. Germline V gene lookup returns CDR1 LGHNA and CDR2 YNFKEQ. The CDR3 extends over 16 amino acids. The CDR3 bases are TGTGCCAGCAGCCAAGCGGCAGGGTTGGAGTTCTACGAGCAGTACTTC. The encoded protein is CASSQAAGLEFYEQYF.

The V gene is TRBV5-1, the J gene TRBJ2-7, with 9 bases aligning to TRBD1. The germline CDR1 and CDR2 sequences are SGHRS and YFSETQ. V lost 2 bases, J lost 0 bases, and 3 bases stayed unmatched. This CDR3 contains 15 residues. The CDR3 region has the DNA TGCGCCAGCAGCTTAGGGACAGGGATCTCCTACGAGCAGTACTTC. Protein: CASSLGTGISYEQYF.

The gene calls are TRBV28 and TRBJ1-2, with 8 nucleotides matching TRBD1. The V segment lost 10 bases and the J segment 5 bases; nucleotides outside the gene matches: 15. This CDR3 comprises 15 residues. Germline CDR1 is MDHEN and CDR2 is SYDVKM. CDR3 sequence reads: CATRGQGEVLYGYTF. The CDR3 DNA reads as TGTGCCACCCGAGGACAGGGAGAGGTTCTTTATGGCTACACCTTC.

This chain links TRBV7-3 with TRBJ2-2, with a possible D match to TRBD1 (5 bases). CDR3 length: 14 amino acids. CDR1 and CDR2 from the germline V gene are SGHTA and FQGTGA. V was pared by 3 bases and J by 5 bases, with 10 bases between. CDR3 nucleotide sequence: TGTGCCAGCAGCTTTCAGGGTCGAACCGGGGAGCTGTTTTTT. Its translation: CASSFQGRTGELFF. The full variable domain, with the rest looked up from reference TRBV7-3 and TRBJ2-2, is GAGVSQTPSNKVTEKGKYVELRCDPISGHTALYWYRQSLGQGPEFLIYFQGTGAADDSGLPNDRFFAVRPEGSVSTLKIQRTERGDSAVYLCASSFQGRTGELFFGEGSRLTVL.

CDR3 DNA: TGTGCCAGTAGCGACATTCACACTGAAGCTTTCTTT. Encoded protein: CASSDIHTEAFF. V usage is TRBV19 and J usage is TRBJ1-1; D ambiguous. This CDR3 has 12 amino acids. Germline loops: CDR1 LNHDA, CDR2 SQIVND (reference sequence). Trimming pared 6 bases from V and 3 bases from J, leaving 8 bases between.

This chain joins TRBV5-5 and TRBJ1-4; 8 bases fit TRBD1. Germline V gene sequence: CDR1 SGHKS, CDR2 YYEKEE (reference sequence). The V and J ends lost 3 bases and 2 bases, in that order; junction bases with no gene match: 0. The CDR3 has 14 residues. The CDR3 region is CASSYRGTNEKLFF. In nucleotides, the CDR3 is TGTGCCAGCAGCTACAGGGGGACTAATGAAAAACTGTTTTTT.

The rearrangement links TRBV2 to TRBJ2-1, with D unclear. Trimming took 6 bases from V and 6 from J, leaving 6 bases between them. Germline V CDR1 and CDR2: SNHLY, FYNNEI. The CDR3 is 11 residues long. The chain's CDR3 is CASSTSNEQFF. The DNA of the CDR3 is TGTGCCAGCAGCACAAGCAATGAGCAGTTCTTC.

The CDR3 spells CASSLGQGGTEAFF. The CDR3 nucleotides read TGCGCCAGCAGCTTAGGACAGGGAGGCACTGAAGCTTTCTTT. The chain combines TRBV5-1 with TRBJ1-1, with 8 bases lining up with TRBD1. CDR1 is SGHRS and CDR2 is YFSETQ in the germline V gene. The CDR3 sequence is 14 residues long. Trimming removed 2 bases from V and 4 bases from J; junction bases left unmatched: 4.

The chain employs TRBV7-2 and TRBJ2-4; 9 bases fit TRBD1. From germline, CDR1 is SGHTA and CDR2 FQGNSA. The CDR3 length is 13 residues. The ends lost 5 bases at V and 9 bases at J; junction bases unmatched: 5. CDR3 coding DNA: TGTGCCAGCAGCCTGGGACAGGGCGTCATTCAGTACTTC. Translated, it gives CASSLGQGVIQYF.

The chain employs TRBV29-1 and TRBJ2-7; tentative D call: TRBD1 (6 bases). V was shortened by 4 bases and J by 3 bases, with 7 bases between the two germline ends. Germline CDR1 SQVTM, CDR2 ANQGSEA. There are 11 residues in the CDR3. The CDR3: CSVADSYEQYF. The CDR3 region has the DNA TGCAGCGTTGCGGACAGCTACGAGCAGTACTTC.

This sequence joins TRBV5-6 and TRBJ1-1, with D unresolved. The CDR3 consists of 14 residues. In germline, CDR1 is SGHDT, CDR2 YYEEEE. V lost 3 bases and J 4 bases, leaving 13 bases between the germline ends. CDR3 sequence: CASSSRGSFTEAFF. CDR3 nucleotides: TGTGCCAGCAGCTCAAGAGGAAGTTTCACTGAAGCTTTCTTT.